These 10 T cell receptor beta chains originate from one sample sequenced in a study of T cell responses to AZD1222 COVID-19 vaccine. Libraries were prepared by immunoSEQ multiplex PCR; TCRdb keeps only in-frame clonotypes and omits some of them. The repertoire consists of over 90,000 clones, with 80% to 95% occurring once and the leading ten covering 4% to 6%. The source material was peripheral blood, sampled on day 0 of AZD1222 vaccination. The receptors shown here come from an adult in good health.

The DNA for the CDR3 is TGTGCCAGTAGTTACCCGCGGACAGGGGTTTATCAGCCCCAGCATTTT. It codes for CASSYPRTGVYQPQHF. The rearrangement joins TRBV19 to TRBJ1-5, with 9 bases fitting TRBD1. V was clipped by 5 bases and J by 5 bases; unmatched bases: 10. Germline loops: CDR1 LNHDA, CDR2 SQIVND (reference sequence). This CDR3 spans 16 amino acids.

The chain employs TRBV10-3 and TRBJ1-1; the match to TRBD1 covers 10 bases. CDR1 and CDR2 (germline): ENHRY, SYGVKD. After removal of 3 bases from V and 5 bases from J, the junction contained 6 bases not matched to a gene. The CDR3 has 15 residues. Written as DNA, the CDR3 is TGTGCCATCAGTGACCGGGACAGGGGAGATACTGAAGCTTTCTTT. This encodes CAISDRDRGDTEAFF.

The CDR3: CASSLSGSNEKLFF. DNA for the CDR3: TGTGCCAGCAGCTTATCTGGGTCTAATGAAAAACTGTTTTTT. The V and J genes are TRBV7-6 and TRBJ1-4; no definite D call. V lost 2 bases and J lost 3, with 7 bases in between. Per the germline V gene, CDR1 is SGHVS and CDR2 is FNYEAQ. This CDR3 is 14 amino acids long.

This clone was detected only once. The chain joins TRBV28 to TRBJ1-6; tentatively, D is TRBD1 (5 bases). Trimming took 4 bases from V and 8 from J, leaving 9 bases between them. Germline V CDR1 and CDR2: MDHEN, SYDVKM. The CDR3 extends over 13 amino acids. The CDR3, as DNA: TGTGCCAGCAGTTCCGGGGGGGATTCACCCCTCCACTTT. Its protein product is CASSSGGDSPLHF.

The chain carries TRBV5-1 and TRBJ1-2, with D unresolved. This CDR3 region has 14 residues. The V gene's germline CDR1 is SGHRS and CDR2 YFSETQ. The V end was cut by 4 bases, the J end by 3 bases, with 13 bases between. CDR3 coding DNA: TGCGCCAGCAGCGTCGAAGTCCGATACTATGGCTACACCTTC. Residues: CASSVEVRYYGYTF.

The genes are TRBV11-3 and TRBJ1-1, with 7 bases identical to TRBD1. The CDR3 consists of 17 residues. Germline V CDR1 and CDR2: SGHNT, YENEEA. With V trimmed by 11 bases and J by 0 bases, 18 bases remained unmatched. CDR3 protein: CARSTGATASVNTEAFF. The CDR3 region has the DNA TGTGCCCGAAGTACAGGGGCCACCGCCTCGGTGAACACTGAAGCTTTCTTT. Full variable domain (missing parts from reference TRBV11-3 and TRBJ1-1): EAGVVQSPRYKIIEKKQPVAFWCNPISGHNTLYWYLQNLGQGPELLIRYENEEAVDDSQLPKDRFSAERLKGVDSTLKIQPAELGDSAVYLCARSTGATASVNTEAFFGQGTRLTVV.

The gene calls are TRBV4-3 and TRBJ1-5; no firm D call. Germline CDR1 and CDR2: LGHNA and YSLEER. The CDR3 has 15 amino acids. With 0 bases removed from V and 3 bases from J, the gap between germline ends came to 9 bases. The DNA for the CDR3 is TGCGCCAGCAGCCAAGATCCCCAACCCAATCAGCCCCAGCATTTT. Translating it yields CASSQDPQPNQPQHF.

This chain uses TRBV29-1 with TRBJ1-5, with D possibly TRBD1 on 6 matching bases. Germline V lookup: CDR1 SQVTM, CDR2 ANQGSEA. V was clipped by 6 bases and J by 3 bases, with 12 bases between them. This CDR3 is built from 13 residues. CDR3 residues: CSVSGQNNQPQHF. DNA for the CDR3: TGCAGCGTGAGCGGACAGAACAATCAGCCCCAGCATTTT.

CDR3 loop: CSVEDLGPYGYTF. The CDR3 DNA sequence: TGCAGCGTTGAAGATCTGGGTCCCTATGGCTACACCTTC. This chain connects TRBV29-1 to TRBJ1-2; D uncertain. Per germline, CDR1 SQVTM and CDR2 ANQGSEA. The CDR3 runs to 13 residues. V was clipped by 0 bases and J by 4 bases, with 9 bases between them.

This clone occurred once. This chain joins TRBV9 and TRBJ1-1; 7 nucleotides line up with TRBD1. J lost 11 bases, V lost 3 bases, and 7 bases had no gene match. The V gene's germline CDR1 is SGDLS and CDR2 YYNGEE. The CDR3 is 12 amino acids. The CDR3 DNA follows: TGTGCCAGCAGCGGACAGGGAGGGTTGGCTTTCTTT. This codes for CASSGQGGLAFF. The whole variable domain, filled in from reference TRBV9 and TRBJ1-1, reads DSGVTQTPKHLITATGQRVTLRCSPRSGDLSVYWYQQSLDQGLQFLIQYYNGEERAKGNILERFSAQQFPDLHSELNLSSLELGDSALYFCASSGQGGLAFFGQGTRLTVV.